These 5 T cell receptor beta chains were all obtained from the same sample, sequenced in a study of Graves' ophthalmopathy and Graves' hyperthyroidism. Transcripts of RNA were the source for amplifying TCR beta CDR3 regions. An opening RT-PCR round employed HTBI primers and preceded a second-round multiplex PCR. Each CDR3 protein gets one entry after TCRdb re-called the multiplex PCR reads with MiXCR. The repertoire holds almost 750,000 distinct CDR3 sequences, with roughly 40% as singletons. Sequencing was carried out using peripheral blood. The receptors here all came from an adult man with Graves' ophthalmopathy.

This clonotype was recorded a few times. The rearrangement uses TRBV7-9 and TRBJ2-7; D is perhaps TRBD1 or TRBD2 (5 bases each). The CDR3 covers 16 residues. Per the germline V gene, CDR1 is SEHNR and CDR2 is FQNEAQ (reference sequence). Trimming took 5 bases from V and 6 from J, leaving 23 bases between them. This CDR3 reads CASSRPILGTAFEQYF. The CDR3 DNA reads TGTGCCAGCAGCCGTCCAATCCTAGGGACCGCTTTCGAGCAGTACTTC.

This clonotype occurred many times. V usage is TRBV7-6 and J usage is TRBJ2-2; 11 nucleotides line up with TRBD1. With V trimmed by 3 bases and J by 4 bases, 1 base remained unmatched. CDR1 and CDR2 (germline): SGHVS, FNYEAQ. The CDR3 is 15 amino acids. CDR3 region: CASSFGTGGTGELFF. The CDR3, as DNA: TGTGCCAGCAGCTTCGGGACAGGGGGCACCGGGGAGCTGTTTTTT.

J is TRBJ1-6 and V is TRBV15; 9 bases agree with TRBD1. V lost 3 bases and J lost 9; bases outside the gene matches: 6. The CDR3 sequence is 15 residues long. Germline V CDR1 and CDR2: LNHNV, YYDKDF (reference sequence). The CDR3 here is CATSSSGTGRSPLHF. The CDR3 region has the DNA TGTGCCACCAGCAGCTCCGGGACAGGGCGTTCACCCCTCCACTTT.

The chain has TRBV25-1 and TRBJ1-2; TRBD1 matches at 8 bases. Germline lookup yields CDR1 MGHDK and CDR2 SYGVNS. Trimming removed 2 bases from V and 4 bases from J; junction bases left unmatched: 12. The CDR3 totals 17 residues. The CDR3 nucleotides read TGTGCCAGCAGTGAAGCCCTGGACAGGACAGGGATCTATGGCTACACCTTC. Its translation is CASSEALDRTGIYGYTF.

This clonotype has a count of ten or more. V gene TRBV7-6 combines with J gene TRBJ1-2, with D hard to call. Germline V gene sequence: CDR1 SGHVS, CDR2 FNYEAQ. The CDR3 totals 13 residues. V lost 3 bases to trimming and J lost 0 bases, with 5 bases between them. The DNA for the CDR3 is TGTGCCAGCAGCTTGGATGCTAACTATGGCTACACCTTC. As protein: CASSLDANYGYTF.